These 23 T cell receptor beta chains were sequenced from one sample in a study of blood T cell repertoires in COVID-19. Sequencing used immunoSEQ multiplex PCR; TCRdb keeps in-frame clones, though not all of them. The table has about 200,000 clones, approximately 90% seen once. The sequencing sample was made of peripheral blood. All receptors derive from a man aged 45 to 65 with acute or convalescent COVID-19.

The chain has TRBV12-3 or TRBV12-4 and TRBJ1-2; D is ambiguous. The CDR3 contains 13 residues. V lost 3 bases to trimming and J lost 4 bases, with 9 bases between them. The CDR3 region is CASSLSTVYGYTF. The CDR3 DNA reads as TGTGCCAGCAGTTTGAGCACTGTCTATGGCTACACCTTC.

This chain uses TRBV10-3 with TRBJ1-4, with D unclear. Germline CDR1 is ENHRY and CDR2 is SYGVKD. This CDR3 region has 16 residues. The V end was cut by 0 bases, the J end by 0 bases, with 8 bases between. In DNA form, the CDR3 reads TGTGCCATCAGTGAGTCAACATCTGCAACTAATGAAAAACTGTTTTTT. Translated, it gives CAISESTSATNEKLFF.

There are a few counts of this clone. The chain employs TRBV4-1 and TRBJ1-1; D is perhaps TRBD1 (5 bases). The CDR3 contains 19 residues. Germline values: CDR1 MGHRA, CDR2 YSYEKL. V was shortened by 4 bases and J by 1 base, with 25 bases between the two germline ends. CDR3 amino acids: CASSPTALRTGTRNTEAFF. The CDR3 bases are TGCGCCAGCAGCCCCACTGCTCTCCGGACCGGGACTCGGAACACTGAAGCTTTCTTT.

This rearrangement joins TRBV2 to TRBJ1-6; D gene unclear. The CDR3 extends over 14 amino acids. CDR1 and CDR2 from the germline V gene are SNHLY and FYNNEI. Trimming pared 6 bases from V and 7 bases from J, leaving 13 bases between. The CDR3 DNA reads as TGTGCCAGCAGGACGGGTCTTCAGAATTCACCCCTCCACTTT. As protein: CASRTGLQNSPLHF. Full variable domain (rest looked up from reference TRBV2 and TRBJ1-6): EPEVTQTPSHQVTQMGQEVILRCVPISNHLYFYWYRQILGQKVEFLVSFYNNEISEKSEIFDDQFSVERPDGSNFTLKIRSTKLEDSAMYFCASRTGLQNSPLHFGNGTRLTVT.

This clone was observed a few times. The V gene is TRBV2, the J gene TRBJ1-4, with 8 positions matching TRBD1. In germline, CDR1 is SNHLY, CDR2 FYNNEI. The trim removed 5 bases at V and 3 bases at J, leaving 8 bases unmatched. This CDR3 is 16 amino acids long. CDR3 protein: CASSRGQASSNEKLFF. In DNA form, the CDR3 reads TGTGCCAGCAGTAGGGGACAGGCCTCCTCTAATGAAAAACTGTTTTTT.

The chain uses TRBV27 and TRBJ1-2; D perhaps matches TRBD1 (6 bases). The CDR3 is 14 residues long. The V end lost 1 base, the J end lost 7 bases, and 13 bases lay between the germline ends. Germline V gene sequence: CDR1 MNHEY, CDR2 SMNVEV (reference sequence). CDR3 coding DNA: TGTGCCAGCAGTTTATGGGGGGGGCAGGGTGGCTACACCTTC. Protein: CASSLWGGQGGYTF.

The chain carries TRBV7-2 and TRBJ1-1; TRBD1 matches at 8 bases. This CDR3 has 14 amino acids. Germline loops: CDR1 SGHTA, CDR2 FQGNSA. Trimming removed 6 bases from V and 6 bases from J; junction bases left unmatched: 9. CDR3 bases: TGTGCCAGCAGGCCCGGACAGGGCCGACCTGAAGCTTTCTTT. Translating gives CASRPGQGRPEAFF.

This chain joins TRBV10-1 and TRBJ2-5; D is unresolved. The CDR3 extends over 12 amino acids. Germline V gene data show CDR1 as WNHNN and CDR2 as SYGVQD (reference sequence). V shed 3 bases and J shed 4 bases, with 6 bases lying between them. CDR3 amino acids: CASSDRGETQYF. Written as DNA, the CDR3 is TGCGCCAGCAGTGATCGAGGAGAGACCCAGTACTTC.

The DNA for the CDR3 is TGCGCCAGCAGCCCCCAGGGGCAGGCTGTGATGGGCGGCTACACCTTC. Its protein is CASSPQGQAVMGGYTF. J is TRBJ1-2 and V is TRBV5-1; D perhaps matches TRBD1 (6 bases). V shed 4 bases and J shed 8 bases, with 24 bases lying between them. This CDR3 is built from 16 residues. Germline V gene sequence: CDR1 SGHRS, CDR2 YFSETQ.

The chain combines TRBV6-5 with TRBJ2-1; the D gene is possibly TRBD2 (5 bases). The germline CDR1 and CDR2 sequences are MNHEY and SVGAGI. This CDR3 region has 13 residues. The V end lost 11 bases, the J end lost 8 bases, and 19 bases lay between the germline ends. The CDR3 DNA is TGTGCCGCCGAACGGGGATACATCGATGAGCAGTTCTTC. It encodes CAAERGYIDEQFF.

The chain links TRBV10-3 to TRBJ2-7; 7 bases are shared with TRBD1. The junction had 4 bases not matched to a gene; V was cut back by 4 bases and J by 1 base. This CDR3 has 14 residues. The germline CDR1 and CDR2 sequences are ENHRY and SYGVKD. The CDR3 protein is CAISGQGVSYEQYF. The CDR3 coding sequence is TGTGCCATCAGTGGCCAGGGGGTTTCCTACGAGCAGTACTTC.

The rearrangement links TRBV7-2 to TRBJ2-2; 8 bases match TRBD2. This CDR3 has 16 amino acids. V was clipped by 3 bases and J by 7 bases; unmatched bases: 10. From germline, CDR1 is SGHTA and CDR2 FQGNSA. DNA of the CDR3: TGTGCCAGCAGCTTCCGGGAGGGGGTGCTTGGCGGGGAGCTGTTTTTT. Amino acids: CASSFREGVLGGELFF.

The V gene is TRBV11-1, the J gene TRBJ2-7; D is perhaps TRBD1 (5 bases). This CDR3 has 14 residues. Per germline, CDR1 SGHAT and CDR2 FQDESV (reference sequence). Trimming took 1 base from V and 1 from J, leaving 8 bases between them. CDR3 loop: CASSLGGRSYEQYF. CDR3 DNA sequence: TGTGCCAGCAGCTTAGGGGGCCGGTCCTACGAGCAGTACTTC. The full variable domain, rest sourced from reference TRBV11-1 and TRBJ2-7, is EAEVAQSPRYKITEKSQAVAFWCDPISGHATLYWYRQILGQGPELLVQFQDESVVDDSQLPKDRFSAERLKGVDSTLKIQPAELGDSAMYLCASSLGGRSYEQYFGPGTRLTVT.

V gene TRBV27 combines with J gene TRBJ1-5, with 8 bases that match TRBD1. Trimming at V came to 5 bases and at J to 6 bases, leaving 12 bases not matched to a gene. The germline V gene encodes CDR1 MNHEY and CDR2 SMNVEV (reference sequence). The CDR3 spans 16 residues. The CDR3 DNA is TGTGCCAGCAGTCTAAACGGACAGGGTGGGTTTCAGCCCCAGCATTTT. This codes for CASSLNGQGGFQPQHF.

This clone was recorded a few times. DNA of the CDR3: TGTGCCAGCAGCCCCGGACAGAATAATTCACCCCTCCACTTT. This sequence encodes CASSPGQNNSPLHF. The rearrangement links TRBV7-3 to TRBJ1-6; a weak D match, TRBD1 (6 bases). V lost 5 bases and J lost 5, with 10 bases in between. The CDR3 spans 14 residues. Germline V CDR1 and CDR2: SGHTA, FQGTGA.

The chain employs TRBV2 and TRBJ1-1, with D hard to call. This CDR3 is 11 amino acids long. V was shortened by 5 bases and J by 3 bases, with 4 bases between the two germline ends. Per germline, CDR1 SNHLY and CDR2 FYNNEI. The CDR3 DNA reads as TGTGCCAGCAGTCCCTACACTGAAGCTTTCTTT. This translates into CASSPYTEAFF.

The chain recombines TRBV28 with TRBJ1-2, with a possible D match to TRBD1 (6 bases). This CDR3 has 14 amino acids. Germline V CDR1 and CDR2: MDHEN, SYDVKM. Deletions cut 1 base from V and 7 bases from J, with 13 bases between. The CDR3 DNA sequence: TGTGCCAGCAGTTTATATGCGGGGGGCGGTGGCTACACCTTC. The encoded protein is CASSLYAGGGGYTF.

The genes are TRBV5-1 and TRBJ2-1; 8 bases agree with TRBD1. The V gene's germline CDR1 is SGHRS and CDR2 YFSETQ. The CDR3 consists of 14 residues. Trimming removed 0 bases from V and 8 bases from J; junction bases left unmatched: 4. The CDR3 reads CASSLGQGADEQFF. The CDR3 DNA is TGCGCCAGCAGCTTGGGCCAGGGGGCCGATGAGCAGTTCTTC.

This chain connects TRBV3-1 (or the pseudogene TRBV3-2) to TRBJ1-1; the D gene is possibly TRBD1 (5 bases). The germline V gene encodes CDR1 LGHDT and CDR2 YNNKEL (reference sequence). This CDR3 has 13 residues. V lost 1 base and J 8 bases, leaving 11 bases between the germline ends. CDR3 in DNA: TGTGCCAGCAGCCAAGGTAGGGGTATGGAAGCTTTCTTT. It translates to CASSQGRGMEAFF.

J is TRBJ2-1 and V is TRBV6-1; 7 positions match TRBD1. Germline CDR1 and CDR2: MNHNS and SASEGT. The CDR3 has 16 residues. V was clipped by 3 bases and J by 0 bases; unmatched bases: 5. Written as DNA, the CDR3 is TGTGCCAGCAGTGATTGGGGACAGCTCTCCTACAATGAGCAGTTCTTC. It codes for CASSDWGQLSYNEQFF.

The V gene is TRBV4-1, the J gene TRBJ2-7; TRBD1 matches 9 bases. CDR3 length: 16 amino acids. The germline CDR1 and CDR2 sequences are MGHRA and YSYEKL. The V segment lost 1 base and the J segment 6 bases; nucleotides outside the gene matches: 10. The CDR3 spells CASSQAPGQGLLEQYF. CDR3 nucleotides: TGCGCCAGCAGCCAAGCACCGGGACAGGGCCTCCTCGAGCAGTACTTC.

The genes are TRBV19 and TRBJ1-2; maybe TRBD1 (6 bases). The germline CDR1 and CDR2 sequences are LNHDA and SQIVND (reference sequence). V was clipped by 6 bases and J by 3 bases, with 14 bases between them. The CDR3 is 14 residues long. For the CDR3, the DNA is TGTGCCAGTAGCCTACAGGGTCGGGACTATGGCTACACCTTC. Amino acids: CASSLQGRDYGYTF.

This sequence joins TRBV6-1 and TRBJ2-3, with D maybe TRBD2 (7 bases). The V end lost 4 bases, the J end lost 2 bases, and 22 bases lay between the germline ends. Germline-derived CDR1 and CDR2 are MNHNS and SASEGT. This CDR3 spans 18 amino acids. CDR3 DNA: TGTGCCAGCAGTGCCTACCCCGGAGGGGGGGTCGCCACAGATACGCAGTATTTT. This gives the protein CASSAYPGGGVATDTQYF.